This is a list of T cell receptor beta chains from one sample in a study of Ad26.COV2.S vaccination and SARS-CoV-2 variants. The assay was immunoSEQ multiplex PCR, and TCRdb's table has in-frame clones only and misses some. The profile shows about 350,000 clones, roughly 85% of them singletons. Here the sequenced sample was peripheral blood, taken in a trial of Ad26.COV2.S vaccine versus placebo. The receptors shown here come from a person aged 18 to 65 who received the Ad26.COV2.S COVID-19 vaccine or a placebo. The CDR3 runs from the conserved cysteine through the conserved F or W. A D gene is named only where the DNA matches it firmly. Clone size is stated in some rows and not others, as once, few, many or a class when expanded.

j_call | v_call | clone_size | d_call | cdr3_nt | cdr3_aa
TRBJ2-7 | TRBV7-9 | NA | NA | TGTGCCAGCAGCGTATTAGGGGGATACGAGCAGTACTTC | CASSVLGGYEQYF
TRBJ1-1 | TRBV7-8 | NA | TRBD1 | TGTGCCAGCAGGGGACAGGCGCGCACTGAAGCTTTCTTT | CASRGQARTEAFF
TRBJ1-3 | TRBV18 | NA | TRBD1 | TGTGCCAGCTCACCACCTGAATGGGACAGGGGGAGAAACACCATATATTTT | CASSPPEWDRGRNTIYF
TRBJ1-1 | TRBV6-2/TRBV6-3 | NA | NA | TGTGCCAGCAGTTATCATAACACTGAAGCTTTCTTT | CASSYHNTEAFF
TRBJ2-7 | TRBV15 | few | NA | TGTGCCACCAGCCCGTCATCCCCGGGCGAGCAGTACTTC | CATSPSSPGEQYF
TRBJ2-5 | TRBV6-1 | NA | NA | TGTGCCAGCAGTGAAGGAATTCAAGAGACCCAGTACTTC | CASSEGIQETQYF
TRBJ1-2 | TRBV28 | NA | TRBD1 | TGTGCCAGCAGTTTCTCCTCTGGACAGGACGGCTACACCTTC | CASSFSSGQDGYTF
TRBJ1-2 | TRBV29-1 | NA | NA | TGCAGCGCCCTTCTCAGTGGGGCCGGATATGGCTACACCTTC | CSALLSGAGYGYTF
TRBJ1-1 | TRBV5-5 | NA | NA | TGTGCCAGCAGCATTTCCCCCCCCACAGAGAACACTGAAGCTTTCTTT | CASSISPPTENTEAFF
TRBJ2-2 | TRBV6-5 | NA | NA | TGTGCCACCGAGGAACTCAACACCGGGGAGCTGTTTTTT | CATEELNTGELFF
TRBJ2-1 | TRBV7-9 | NA | NA | TGTGCCAGCAGCTTAGGACAGCAGGGAGGTGAGCAGTTCTTC | CASSLGQQGGEQFF
TRBJ2-7 | TRBV7-2 | NA | NA | TGTGCCAGCAGCTTAGAGGTAGGCGACACAAACTACTACGAGCAGTACTTC | CASSLEVGDTNYYEQYF
TRBJ2-7 | TRBV27 | NA | TRBD1 | TGTGCCAGCAGTGACATACCGGGACAGGGAGACTACGAGCAGTACTTC | CASSDIPGQGDYEQYF
TRBJ2-1 | TRBV25-1 | NA | TRBD1 | TGTGCCAGCAGTGAGGCCGGGACAGGGGGCTTCTACAATGAGCAGTTCTTC | CASSEAGTGGFYNEQFF
TRBJ1-6 | TRBV6-5 | NA | NA | TGTGCCAGCAGTACAAACTCAGGCAATTCACCCCTCCACTTT | CASSTNSGNSPLHF
TRBJ2-5 | TRBV6-2/TRBV6-3 | NA | TRBD1 | TGTGCCAGCAGCATAGACAGGGACCAAGAGACCCAGTACTTC | CASSIDRDQETQYF
TRBJ2-1 | TRBV7-6 | few | NA | TGTGCCAGCAGCTTAGACTACGGCGGATCCTACAATGAGCAGTTCTTC | CASSLDYGGSYNEQFF
TRBJ2-5 | TRBV10-1 | once | TRBD2 | TGCGCCAGCAGTGAGTCGGTGGCGGGAGGGGAGACCCAGTACTTC | CASSESVAGGETQYF
TRBJ2-5 | TRBV20-1 | NA | NA | TGCAGTGCTTTAGTGCAAGAGACCCAGTACTTC | CSALVQETQYF
TRBJ2-4 | TRBV4-3 | NA | NA | TGCGCCAGCAGCCAGGGGACACTAGCCAAAAACATTCAGTACTTC | CASSQGTLAKNIQYF
TRBJ1-1 | TRBV13 | NA | NA | TGTGCCACCCACCAGAGAAACACTGAAGCTTTCTTT | CATHQRNTEAFF
TRBJ1-1 | TRBV30 | NA | NA | TGTGCCTGGAGTGTACAAGGGATCAAGGCAGCTTTCTTT | CAWSVQGIKAAFF
TRBJ1-4 | TRBV3-1/TRBV3-2 | NA | NA | TGTGCCAGCAGCCAACAGAGACAGGTGCGCCTGGGGGAAAAACTGTTTTTT | CASSQQRQVRLGEKLFF
TRBJ1-5 | TRBV2 | NA | TRBD1 | TGTGCCAGCAGTACTGGACAGGCTCCCAATCAGCCCCAGCATTTT | CASSTGQAPNQPQHF
TRBJ2-6 | TRBV9 | NA | NA | TGTGCCAGCAGCGCGAGGGTGGGGGCGCAGGGGGCCAACGTCCTGACTTTC | CASSARVGAQGANVLTF
TRBJ1-1 | TRBV13 | NA | TRBD1 | TGTGCCAGCAGCTTAGCTTCGGGACAGGGGAGGAAATCTTTCTTT | CASSLASGQGRKSFF